This paragraph reports one TCR beta chain. The entry originates in a study of blood T cell repertoires in COVID-19. Original processing methods: Amplification with reference gene primers provided the estimates of nucleated cell counts. Clones were read by immunoSEQ multiplex PCR, and TCRdb kept only the in-frame ones, dropping some. The DNA was the basis for D and trimming; V, J and clone size are from that table. The sample lists tens of thousands of clones, 60% to 80% occurring once. The CDR3 is 16 amino acids. Trimming cost V 4 bases and J 7 bases, with 20 bases left between them. Germline CDR1 is LGHNA and CDR2 is YNFKEQ.

Sequencing used peripheral blood. This rearrangement joins TRBV4-2 to TRBJ1-5, with a possible D match to TRBD1 (6 bases). This TCR was recovered from a man older than 75 with acute or convalescent COVID-19. The CDR3 protein is CASSPFLTGLRQPQHF. The CDR3 nucleotides are TGTGCCAGCAGCCCTTTCTTGACAGGCCTGAGGCAGCCCCAGCATTTT.